This T cell receptor beta chain was obtained from a study of shared clonotypes between healthy human individuals. In the study overall: Three plates each covered CD4 naive and memory; CD8 naive two, CD8 memory one.

The CDR3 is 16 residues long. J lost 5 bases, V lost 6 bases, and 10 bases had no gene match. Germline V CDR1 and CDR2: SGHDT, YYEEEE. Per the authors' pipeline: From ImmunoSEQ came sequences covering only the junction and carrying no quality scores, so filtering differed. Clones were read by immunoSEQ multiplex PCR, and TCRdb kept only the in-frame ones, dropping some. The V and J calls and the clone size are those of that table, but D and trimming were determined from the DNA. The sample has under 1,100,000 clones, about 76% seen once. This sequence originates from a man between 18 and 35 years old in good health. What was sequenced was memory CD4+ T cells sorted from blood. The subset denotes: CD45RA-negative fraction. V is TRBV5-6 and J is TRBJ2-5, with 13 positions matching TRBD2. CDR3 sequence: CASTTGTSGKGETQYF. The CDR3 DNA reads as TGTGCCAGCACCACCGGGACTAGCGGGAAGGGGGAGACCCAGTACTTC.